This TCR beta chain was sequenced for a study of T-cell memory formation after mild COVID-19. Study details: Clustering of TCRs was largely donor specific.

This CDR3 is 12 amino acids long. V was cut by 6 bases and J by 4 bases, with 10 bases left in between. Germline assignment: CDR1 MNHNY and CDR2 SVGAGI (reference sequence). This clonotype was found a few times. Each CDR3 protein gets one entry after TCRdb re-called the 5' RACE reads with MiXCR. The data show 410,000 or so distinct CDR3 sequences, with 20% to 30% seen just once and approximately 14% held by the top ten. The chain recombines TRBV6-6 with TRBJ2-7; D unresolved. The sequencing input was PBMCs or a T cell subset sorted from them (not recorded which). This sequence originates from an adult woman who had mild COVID-19 (a few samples of this study predate the infection). Cell type and time point are not known. The CDR3 DNA reads TGTGCCAGCAGAGCCGACGGGTACGAGCAGTACTTC. Translating gives CASRADGYEQYF.